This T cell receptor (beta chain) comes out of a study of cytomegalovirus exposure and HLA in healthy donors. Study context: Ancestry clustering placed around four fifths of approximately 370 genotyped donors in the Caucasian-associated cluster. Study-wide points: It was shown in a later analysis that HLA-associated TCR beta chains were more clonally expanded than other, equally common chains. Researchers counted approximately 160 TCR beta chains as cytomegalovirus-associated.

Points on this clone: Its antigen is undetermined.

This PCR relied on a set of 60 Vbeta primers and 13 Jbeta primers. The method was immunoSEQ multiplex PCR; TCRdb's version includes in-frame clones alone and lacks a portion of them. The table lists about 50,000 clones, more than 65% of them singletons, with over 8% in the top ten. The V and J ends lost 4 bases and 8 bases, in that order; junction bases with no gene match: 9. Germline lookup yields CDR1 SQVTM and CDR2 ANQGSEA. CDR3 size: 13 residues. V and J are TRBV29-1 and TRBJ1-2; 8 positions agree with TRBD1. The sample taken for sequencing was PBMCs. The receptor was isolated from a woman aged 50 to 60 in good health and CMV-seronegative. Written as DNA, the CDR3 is TGCAGCGTTGGTATGGACAGGGAAAAGGGCTACACCTTC. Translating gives CSVGMDREKGYTF.